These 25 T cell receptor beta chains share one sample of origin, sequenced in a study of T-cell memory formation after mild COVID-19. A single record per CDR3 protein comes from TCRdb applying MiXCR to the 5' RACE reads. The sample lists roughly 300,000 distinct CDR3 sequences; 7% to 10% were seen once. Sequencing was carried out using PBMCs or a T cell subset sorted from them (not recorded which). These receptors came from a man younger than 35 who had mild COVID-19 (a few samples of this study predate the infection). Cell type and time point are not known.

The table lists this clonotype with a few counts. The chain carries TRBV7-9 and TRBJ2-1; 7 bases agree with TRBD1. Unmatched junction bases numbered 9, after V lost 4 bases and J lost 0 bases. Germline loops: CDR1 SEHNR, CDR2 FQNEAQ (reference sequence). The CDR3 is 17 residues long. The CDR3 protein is CASSYSPGTVSYNEQFF. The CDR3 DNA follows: TGTGCCAGCAGCTACTCGCCCGGGACAGTCTCCTACAATGAGCAGTTCTTC.

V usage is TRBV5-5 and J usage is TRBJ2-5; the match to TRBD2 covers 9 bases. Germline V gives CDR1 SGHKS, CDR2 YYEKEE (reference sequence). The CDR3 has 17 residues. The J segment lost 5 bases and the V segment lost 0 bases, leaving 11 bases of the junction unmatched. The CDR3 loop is CASSLAAARGGVETQYF. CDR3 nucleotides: TGTGCCAGCAGCTTGGCGGCCGCGCGGGGGGGCGTTGAGACCCAGTACTTC.

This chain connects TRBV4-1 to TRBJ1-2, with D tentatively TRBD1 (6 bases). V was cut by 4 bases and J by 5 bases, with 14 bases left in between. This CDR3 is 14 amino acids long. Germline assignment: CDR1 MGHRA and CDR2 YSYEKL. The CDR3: CASSPSTGSYGYTF. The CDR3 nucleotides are TGCGCCAGCAGCCCGTCGACAGGCTCTTATGGCTACACCTTC.

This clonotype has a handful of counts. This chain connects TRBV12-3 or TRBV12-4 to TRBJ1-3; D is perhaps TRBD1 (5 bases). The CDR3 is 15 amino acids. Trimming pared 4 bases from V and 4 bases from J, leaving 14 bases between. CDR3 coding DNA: TGTGCCAGCAGTTGGGGGGGTTCGGGAGGAAACACCATATATTTT. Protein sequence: CASSWGGSGGNTIYF.

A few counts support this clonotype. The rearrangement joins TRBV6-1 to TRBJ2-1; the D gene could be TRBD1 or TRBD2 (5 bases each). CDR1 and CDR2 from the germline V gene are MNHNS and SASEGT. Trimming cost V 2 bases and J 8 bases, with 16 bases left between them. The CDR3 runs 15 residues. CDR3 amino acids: CASSERGPPRDEQFF. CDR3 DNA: TGTGCCAGCAGTGAACGGGGACCGCCTAGGGATGAGCAGTTCTTC.

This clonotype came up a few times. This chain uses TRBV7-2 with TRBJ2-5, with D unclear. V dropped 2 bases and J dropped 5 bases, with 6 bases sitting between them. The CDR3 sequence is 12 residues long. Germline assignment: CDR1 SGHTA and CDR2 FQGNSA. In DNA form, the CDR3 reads TGTGCCAGCAGCTTACTAGTGGAGACCCAGTACTTC. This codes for CASSLLVETQYF.

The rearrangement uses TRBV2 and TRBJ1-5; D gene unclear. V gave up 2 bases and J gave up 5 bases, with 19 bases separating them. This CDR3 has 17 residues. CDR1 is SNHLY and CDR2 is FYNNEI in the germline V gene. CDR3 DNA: TGTGCCAGCAGTGAAACGGACTCGGGCCGCGCCGATCAGCCCCAGCATTTT. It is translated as CASSETDSGRADQPQHF. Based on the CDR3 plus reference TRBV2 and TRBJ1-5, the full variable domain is EPEVTQTPSHQVTQMGQEVILRCVPISNHLYFYWYRQILGQKVEFLVSFYNNEISEKSEIFDDQFSVERPDGSNFTLKIRSTKLEDSAMYFCASSETDSGRADQPQHFGDGTRLSIL.

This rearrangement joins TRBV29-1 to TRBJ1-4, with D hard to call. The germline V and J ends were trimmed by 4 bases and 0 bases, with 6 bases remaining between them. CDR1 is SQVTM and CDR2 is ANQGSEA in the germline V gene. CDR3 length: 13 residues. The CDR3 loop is CSVGVATNEKLFF. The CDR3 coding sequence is TGCAGCGTTGGGGTGGCAACTAATGAAAAACTGTTTTTT.

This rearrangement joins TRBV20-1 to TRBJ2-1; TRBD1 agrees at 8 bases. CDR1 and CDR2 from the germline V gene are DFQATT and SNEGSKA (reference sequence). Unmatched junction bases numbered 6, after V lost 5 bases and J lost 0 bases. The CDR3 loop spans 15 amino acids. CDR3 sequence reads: CSAERTGISYNEQFF. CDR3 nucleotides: TGCAGTGCTGAAAGGACAGGGATCTCCTACAATGAGCAGTTCTTC.

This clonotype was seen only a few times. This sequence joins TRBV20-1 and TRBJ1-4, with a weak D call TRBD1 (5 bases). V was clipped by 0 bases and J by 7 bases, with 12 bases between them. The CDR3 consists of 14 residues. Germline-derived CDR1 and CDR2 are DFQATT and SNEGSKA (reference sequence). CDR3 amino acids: CSARDGRAGEKLFF. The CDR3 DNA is TGCAGTGCTAGAGACGGCAGGGCCGGTGAAAAACTGTTTTTT.

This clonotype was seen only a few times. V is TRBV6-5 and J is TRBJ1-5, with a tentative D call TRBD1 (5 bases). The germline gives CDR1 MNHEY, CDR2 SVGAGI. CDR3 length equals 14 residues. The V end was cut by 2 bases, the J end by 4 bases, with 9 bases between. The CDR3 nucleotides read TGTGCCAGCAGTTACACCGGGGCAAATCAGCCCCAGCATTTT. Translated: CASSYTGANQPQHF.

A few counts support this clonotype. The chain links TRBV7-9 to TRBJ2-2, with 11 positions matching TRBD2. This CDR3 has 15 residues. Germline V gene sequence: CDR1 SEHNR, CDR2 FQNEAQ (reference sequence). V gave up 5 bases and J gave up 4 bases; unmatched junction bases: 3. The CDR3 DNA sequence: TGTGCCAGCAGCCAGGGACTAGCGGCCACCGGGGAGCTGTTTTTT. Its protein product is CASSQGLAATGELFF. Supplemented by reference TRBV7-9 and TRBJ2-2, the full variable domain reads DTGVSQNPRHKITKRGQNVTFRCDPISEHNRLYWYRQTLGQGPEFLTYFQNEAQLEKSRLLSDRFSAERPKGSFSTLEIQRTEQGDSAMYLCASSQGLAATGELFFGEGSRLTVL.

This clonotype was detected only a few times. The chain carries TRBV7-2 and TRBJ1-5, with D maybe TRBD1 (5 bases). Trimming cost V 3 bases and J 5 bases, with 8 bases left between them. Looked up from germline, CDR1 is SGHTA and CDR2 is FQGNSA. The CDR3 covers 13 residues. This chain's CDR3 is CASSFDSHQPQHF. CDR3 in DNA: TGTGCCAGCAGCTTCGACAGTCATCAGCCCCAGCATTTT. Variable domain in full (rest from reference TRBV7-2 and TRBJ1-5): GAGVSQSPSNKVTEKGKDVELRCDPISGHTALYWYRQSLGQGLEFLIYFQGNSAPDKSGLPSDRFSAERTGGSVSTLTIQRTQQEDSAVYLCASSFDSHQPQHFGDGTRLSIL.

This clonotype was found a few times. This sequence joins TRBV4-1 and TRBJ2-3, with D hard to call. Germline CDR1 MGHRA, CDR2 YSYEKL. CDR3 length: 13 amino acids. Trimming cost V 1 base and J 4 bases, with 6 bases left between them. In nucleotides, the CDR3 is TGCGCCAGCAGCCAAGTCATAGCAGATACGCAGTATTTT. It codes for CASSQVIADTQYF.

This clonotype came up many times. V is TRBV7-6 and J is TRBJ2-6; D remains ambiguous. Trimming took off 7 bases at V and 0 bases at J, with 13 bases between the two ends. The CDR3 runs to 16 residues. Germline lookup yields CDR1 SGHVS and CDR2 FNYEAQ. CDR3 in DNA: TGTGCCAGCACCCCGACTGTATACTCTGGGGCCAACGTCCTGACTTTC. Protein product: CASTPTVYSGANVLTF.

CDR3 nucleotides: TGCGCCAGCAGCCAAGGGGGGTCGAGGGGCTTTGGGGCCAACGTCCTGACTTTC. Translating gives CASSQGGSRGFGANVLTF. This sequence joins TRBV4-1 and TRBJ2-6; D possibly uses TRBD1 or TRBD2 (5 bases each). The CDR3 contains 18 residues. Germline V CDR1 and CDR2: MGHRA, YSYEKL. V lost 1 base and J lost 3, with 16 bases in between.

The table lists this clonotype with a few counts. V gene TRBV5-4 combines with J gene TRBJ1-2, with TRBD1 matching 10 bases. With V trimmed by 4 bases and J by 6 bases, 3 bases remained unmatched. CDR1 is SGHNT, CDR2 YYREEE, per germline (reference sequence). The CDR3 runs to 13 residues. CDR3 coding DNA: TGTGCCAGCAGCCGGACAGGGGGGAATGGCTACACCTTC. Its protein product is CASSRTGGNGYTF.

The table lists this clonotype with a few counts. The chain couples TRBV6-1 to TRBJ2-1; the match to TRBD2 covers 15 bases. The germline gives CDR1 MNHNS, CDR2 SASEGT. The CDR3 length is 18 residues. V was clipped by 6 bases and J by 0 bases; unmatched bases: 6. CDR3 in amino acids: CASRGLAGGLSSYNEQFF. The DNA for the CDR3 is TGTGCCAGCAGGGGACTAGCGGGGGGCCTTAGCTCCTACAATGAGCAGTTCTTC.

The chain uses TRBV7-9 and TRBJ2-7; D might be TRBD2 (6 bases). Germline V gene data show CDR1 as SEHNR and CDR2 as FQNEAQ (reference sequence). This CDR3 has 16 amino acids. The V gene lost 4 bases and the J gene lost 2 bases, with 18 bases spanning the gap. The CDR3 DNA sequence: TGTGCCAGCAGCTCCAGTAGGGTAGGCGGGACCTACGAGCAGTACGTC. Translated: CASSSSRVGGTYEQYV.

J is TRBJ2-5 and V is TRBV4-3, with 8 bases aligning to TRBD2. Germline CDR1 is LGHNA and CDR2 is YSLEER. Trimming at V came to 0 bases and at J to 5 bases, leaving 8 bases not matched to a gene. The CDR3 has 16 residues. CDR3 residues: CASSQEARGGGETQYF. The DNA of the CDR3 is TGCGCCAGCAGCCAAGAGGCACGGGGGGGCGGGGAGACCCAGTACTTC.

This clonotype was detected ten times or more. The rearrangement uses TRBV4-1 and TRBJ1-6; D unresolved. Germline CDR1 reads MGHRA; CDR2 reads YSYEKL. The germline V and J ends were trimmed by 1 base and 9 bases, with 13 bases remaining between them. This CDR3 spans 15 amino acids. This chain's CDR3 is CASSQGPRGPSPLHF. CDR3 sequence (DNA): TGCGCCAGCAGCCAAGGGCCTCGGGGTCCTTCACCCCTCCACTTT.

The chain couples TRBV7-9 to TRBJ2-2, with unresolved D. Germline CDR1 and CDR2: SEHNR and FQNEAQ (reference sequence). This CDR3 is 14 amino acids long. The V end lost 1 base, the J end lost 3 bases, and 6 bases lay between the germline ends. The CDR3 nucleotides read TGTGCCAGCAGCTTAGTGCTCTACACCGGGGAGCTGTTTTTT. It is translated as CASSLVLYTGELFF.

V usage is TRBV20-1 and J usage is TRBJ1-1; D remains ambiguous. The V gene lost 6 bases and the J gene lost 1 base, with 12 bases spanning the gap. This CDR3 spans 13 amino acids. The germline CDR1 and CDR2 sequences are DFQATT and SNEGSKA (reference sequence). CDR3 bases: TGCAGTGCGGTAAGGGAGGGGAACACTGAAGCTTTCTTT. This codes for CSAVREGNTEAFF.

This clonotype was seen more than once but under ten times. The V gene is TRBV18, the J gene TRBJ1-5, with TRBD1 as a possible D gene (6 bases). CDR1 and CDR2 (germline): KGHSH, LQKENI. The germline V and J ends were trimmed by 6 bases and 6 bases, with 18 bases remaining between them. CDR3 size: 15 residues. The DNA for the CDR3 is TGTGCCAGCTCCTTAACGGCAGGGGCCGGTCAGCCCCAGCATTTT. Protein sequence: CASSLTAGAGQPQHF.

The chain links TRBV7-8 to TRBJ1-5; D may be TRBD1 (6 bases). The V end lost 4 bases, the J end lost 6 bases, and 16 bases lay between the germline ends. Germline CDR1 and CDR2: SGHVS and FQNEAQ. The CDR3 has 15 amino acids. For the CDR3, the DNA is TGTGCCAGCAGCTCACCGGGAGGACAGCGTCAGCCCCAGCATTTT. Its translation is CASSSPGGQRQPQHF.